The clone carrying this TCR beta chain was picked up one time. Its antigen remains unknown. Trimming pared 7 bases from V and 0 bases from J, leaving 13 bases between. Germline V gene sequence: CDR1 MNHEY, CDR2 SMNVEV (reference sequence). The CDR3 has 15 amino acids. The record originates from a study of T cell clonotyping in hematopoietic cell transplantation. As for the study in general: Recipients' pretransplant samples followed cytoreduction. General study results and limits: Higher Inverse Simpson Index values in graft donor and pretransplant recipient predicted broader posttransplant TCR diversity. Pathologically expanded recipient clonotypes increased progressively from day 30 to day 180 as diversity fell. At the given depth, recipient repertoires were over 95% de novo clonotypes.

Profiling relied on immunoSEQ multiplex PCR, and the TCRdb table lists in-frame clones only, not all of them. This sample yields approximately 44,000 clones, of which 85% are seen a single time; less than 3% belongs to the top ten. As for time point: recipient sample about 28 days before transplant, after cytoreduction. The material sequenced was peripheral blood mononuclear cells, taken before stem cell transplant. The rearrangement links TRBV27 to TRBJ1-5; D is ambiguous. This clonotype originated in a man between 60 and 75 years old with acute myeloid leukemia. Some clones in this sample may be carry-over from other donors' samples. The CDR3 bases are TGTGCCAGCACCCCCTCCACAATTAGCAATCAGCCCCAGCATTTT. This sequence encodes CASTPSTISNQPQHF.